The 15 T cell receptor beta chains given below trace back to one sample, sequenced in a study of identical twins. TCRdb re-called the 5' RACE reads with MiXCR, one entry per CDR3 protein. The repertoire holds about 530,000 distinct CDR3 sequences, with more than 20% as singletons. This sample also belongs to another study, concerning yellow fever vaccine responses in identical twins.

The sample consisted of CD4+ T cells sorted from blood. The receptors originated from a woman aged 18-29 years in good health.

This clonotype was found a few times. The chain links TRBV28 to TRBJ1-5; D not resolved. V lost 3 bases and J 4 bases, leaving 19 bases between the germline ends. Germline V gene data show CDR1 as MDHEN and CDR2 as SYDVKM. This CDR3 contains 17 residues. CDR3: CASSFLDLGRLNQPQHF. For the CDR3, the DNA is TGTGCCAGCAGTTTCCTTGACCTCGGGCGGTTAAATCAGCCCCAGCATTTT.

The genes are TRBV6-1 and TRBJ1-2; D call uncertain. The CDR3 consists of 16 residues. Trimming cost V 6 bases and J 2 bases, with 19 bases left between them. CDR1 is MNHNS, CDR2 SASEGT, per germline. CDR3 DNA: TGTGCCAGCAGCCCTGCGGCCCCGGGTGCCAACTATGGCTACACCTTC. Translating gives CASSPAAPGANYGYTF.

This chain links TRBV24-1 with TRBJ2-5; 7 bases fit TRBD2. In germline, CDR1 is KGHDR, CDR2 SFDVKD. Unmatched junction bases numbered 3, after V lost 7 bases and J lost 2 bases. The CDR3 runs to 13 residues. The CDR3 here is CATSRAGQETQYF. In nucleotides, the CDR3 is TGTGCCACCAGCCGAGCGGGACAAGAGACCCAGTACTTC.

The chain recombines TRBV20-1 with TRBJ2-5, with 10 bases lining up with TRBD2. The V gene's germline CDR1 is DFQATT and CDR2 SNEGSKA (reference sequence). The length of the CDR3 is 17 residues. The junction had 12 bases not matched to a gene; V was cut back by 5 bases and J by 0 bases. CDR3 region: CSASGSRLAGYQETQYF. The DNA of the CDR3 is TGCAGTGCTTCGGGAAGCCGACTAGCGGGTTACCAAGAGACCCAGTACTTC.

This clonotype was counted a few times. The rearrangement joins TRBV13 to TRBJ2-7; the D is unclear. The CDR3 consists of 15 residues. The ends were cut back, 5 bases at V and 2 bases at J, with 16 bases in the middle. CDR1 and CDR2 (germline): PRHDT, FYEKMQ (reference sequence). Written as DNA, the CDR3 is TGTGCCAGCAGCATTAGGTTTAGACGGGCCTACGAGCAGTACGTC. It is translated as CASSIRFRRAYEQYV.

This clonotype was detected a few times. This chain connects TRBV20-1 to TRBJ2-7; unclear D gene. Germline CDR1 and CDR2: DFQATT and SNEGSKA (reference sequence). V was clipped by 5 bases and J by 2 bases, with 13 bases between them. CDR3 length: 13 amino acids. Here the CDR3 reads CSARPIAAYEQYF. CDR3 nucleotide sequence: TGCAGTGCTCGACCTATAGCAGCCTACGAGCAGTACTTC.

The table lists this clonotype with a few counts. This chain links TRBV7-8 with TRBJ2-3; D is undetermined. This CDR3 is 14 amino acids long. The germline CDR1 and CDR2 sequences are SGHVS and FQNEAQ. The V and J ends lost 4 bases and 5 bases respectively, with 13 bases between them. CDR3 coding DNA: TGTGCCAGCAGCTCCGGACGTTTTGGAGATACGCAGTATTTT. Residues: CASSSGRFGDTQYF.

V is TRBV7-9 and J is TRBJ2-7; tentative D call: TRBD2 (5 bases). Trimming cost V 4 bases and J 5 bases, with 12 bases left between them. Germline CDR1 reads SEHNR; CDR2 reads FQNEAQ (reference sequence). The CDR3 has 13 residues. The CDR3 loop reads CASSSQPGNEQYF. The DNA for the CDR3 is TGTGCCAGCAGCTCCCAACCGGGGAACGAGCAGTACTTC.

This clonotype showed up just a few times. The rearrangement uses TRBV25-1 and TRBJ2-5; no reliable D call. Germline CDR1 reads MGHDK; CDR2 reads SYGVNS. The CDR3 contains 12 residues. V shed 0 bases and J shed 4 bases, with 3 bases lying between them. CDR3 nucleotide sequence: TGTGCCAGCAGTGAATATACAGAGACCCAGTACTTC. It yields the protein CASSEYTETQYF.

The V and J genes are TRBV14 and TRBJ2-7; tentatively, D is TRBD2 (5 bases). Germline V gene data show CDR1 as SGHDN and CDR2 as FVKESK. The CDR3 has 14 residues. V shed 3 bases and J shed 0 bases, with 9 bases lying between them. CDR3 amino acids: CASSHYGSSYEQYV. CDR3 nucleotides: TGTGCCAGCAGCCATTATGGGAGCTCCTACGAGCAGTACGTC.

The CDR3 DNA reads TGTGCCAGCAACGGACCGTTTACCTACGAGCAGTACTTC. Protein sequence: CASNGPFTYEQYF. This rearrangement joins TRBV6-4 to TRBJ2-7; D gene uncertain. Germline lookup yields CDR1 MRHNA and CDR2 SNTAGT. There are 13 residues in the CDR3. Trimming removed 7 bases at V and 2 bases at J, with 12 bases between.

The genes are TRBV3-1 and TRBJ2-1; D is undetermined. CDR1 is LGHDT and CDR2 is YNNKEL in the germline V gene (reference sequence). This CDR3 comprises 11 residues. V lost 4 bases to trimming and J lost 9 bases, with 7 bases between them. The CDR3 coding sequence is TGTGCCAGCAGCCGCCCGACTGAGCAGTTCTTC. Protein sequence: CASSRPTEQFF.

This clonotype is a singleton in its sample. CDR3 sequence reads: CASQEGAGGNSPLHF. Written as DNA, the CDR3 is TGTGCCAGCCAAGAGGGGGCAGGTGGAAATTCACCCCTCCACTTT. The J gene is TRBJ1-6, the V gene TRBV6-4, with 7 bases matching TRBD1. From germline, CDR1 is MRHNA and CDR2 SNTAGT. The J segment lost 7 bases and the V segment lost 8 bases, leaving 11 bases of the junction unmatched. The CDR3 runs 15 residues.

This clonotype showed up just a few times. This chain uses TRBV28 with TRBJ2-3, with 12 bases matching TRBD2. After removal of 2 bases from V and 2 bases from J, the junction contained 5 bases not matched to a gene. CDR1 and CDR2 from the germline V gene are MDHEN and SYDVKM. This CDR3 has 17 amino acids. CDR3 amino acids: CASSLILAGGPTDTQYF. CDR3 nucleotide sequence: TGTGCCAGCAGTTTAATCCTAGCGGGAGGGCCCACAGATACGCAGTATTTT.

CDR3 DNA sequence: TGTGCCAGCAGTAATATGCCTTCCTCTACGCAGTATTTT. It translates to CASSNMPSSTQYF. This chain connects TRBV28 to TRBJ2-3; unclear D gene. The CDR3 spans 13 residues. Germline CDR1 and CDR2: MDHEN and SYDVKM. V was trimmed by 5 bases and J by 8 bases, leaving 14 bases between them.